This TCR beta chain was sequenced during a study of blood T cell repertoires in COVID-19. The CDR3 covers 15 residues. Looked up from germline, CDR1 is MNHEY and CDR2 is SVGEGT. V shed 4 bases and J 5 bases; nucleotides not matched to a gene: 6. Assay used: immunoSEQ multiplex PCR; TCRdb lists only in-frame clones, some missing. The sample holds roughly 250,000 clones, around nine tenths seen once. The receptor was derived from a woman aged 40 to 50 who had been exposed to COVID-19. The sequenced sample was PBMCs or T cells enriched from blood (not recorded which). J is TRBJ2-4 and V is TRBV6-2 or TRBV6-3; 9 nucleotides line up with TRBD1. In nucleotides, the CDR3 is TGTGCCAGCAGTTGGGGGGGACAGGGCGAAAACATTCAGTACTTC. This codes for CASSWGGQGENIQYF.